Listed here is a single TCR beta chain. Its specificity is unknown. CDR3 length equals 10 residues. Trimming cost V 8 bases and J 6 bases; bases outside gene matches: 1. CDR1 SQVTM and CDR2 ANQGSEA come from the germline V gene. The sample is drawn from a study of T cell repertoires in cytomegalovirus infection. At the level of the study: Recently identified HLA-C-restricted and well-studied HLA-B-restricted CMV epitopes were used. A matching HLA type, together with CMV infection, was signaled by public TCR beta signatures. Study outcomes and limitations: The response measured ex vivo was dominated by TCR beta clonotypes (HLA-C-restricted and CMV-specific).

TCRdb re-analysed the reads in MiXCR, keeping a single row per CDR3 protein. The sample lists fewer than 950,000 distinct CDR3 sequences, 32% occurring once. The chain employs TRBV29-1 and TRBJ2-1; 7 positions agree with TRBD2. Sequenced material: cultured CD8+ T cells from PBMCs, taken from culture after CMV antigen stimulation. The clonotype was recovered from a human donor in good health (CMV status not recorded). Some clones in this sample may be carry-over from other donors' samples. The CDR3 sequence is CSWGGNEQFF. CDR3 DNA: TGCAGCTGGGGGGGCAATGAGCAGTTCTTC.